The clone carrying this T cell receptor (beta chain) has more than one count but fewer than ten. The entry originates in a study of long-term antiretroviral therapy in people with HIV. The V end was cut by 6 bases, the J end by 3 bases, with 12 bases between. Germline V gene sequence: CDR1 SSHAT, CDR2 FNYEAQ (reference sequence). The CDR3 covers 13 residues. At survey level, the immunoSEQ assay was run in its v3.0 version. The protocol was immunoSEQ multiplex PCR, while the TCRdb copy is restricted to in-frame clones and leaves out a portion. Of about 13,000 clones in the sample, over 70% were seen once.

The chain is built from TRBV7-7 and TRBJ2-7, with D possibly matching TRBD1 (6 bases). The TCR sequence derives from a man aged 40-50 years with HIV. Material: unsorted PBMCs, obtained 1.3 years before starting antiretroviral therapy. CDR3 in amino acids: CASSRPDSYEQYF. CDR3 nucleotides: TGTGCCAGCAGTCGACCGGACAGCTACGAGCAGTACTTC.